This T cell receptor (beta chain) stems from a study of blood T cell repertoires in COVID-19. Study information: Sample material is recorded as cDNA or gDNA derived from T cells, B-cell-depleted T cells, or PBMCs.

Clones were read by immunoSEQ multiplex PCR, and TCRdb kept only the in-frame ones, dropping some. This table holds some 110,000 clones, roughly 90% found once. Germline CDR1 GTSNPN, CDR2 SVGIG (reference sequence). CDR3 length: 14 residues. V shed 3 bases, J shed 6 bases, and the junction held 9 bases outside the gene matches. Material for sequencing was peripheral blood. The clonotype was recovered from a man aged 35 to 55 with acute or convalescent COVID-19. This chain links TRBV30 with TRBJ1-2; 8 nucleotides line up with TRBD1. The CDR3 region is CAWRPRWTGNGYTF. Here the CDR3 DNA reads TGTGCCTGGAGACCACGTTGGACAGGGAATGGCTACACCTTC.